One sample yielded the 5 T cell receptor beta chains listed below, sequenced in a study of blood T cell repertoires in COVID-19. The repertoire was sequenced with immunoSEQ multiplex PCR; TCRdb's copy has only in-frame clones and lacks some. The data contain 15,000 or so clones, 70% to 75% of them singletons. The sample was peripheral blood. The receptors originated from a man aged 60-69 years with acute or convalescent COVID-19.

This chain joins TRBV2 and TRBJ1-4; 9 nucleotides align to TRBD1. Germline CDR1 reads SNHLY; CDR2 reads FYNNEI. V shed 7 bases and J 4 bases; nucleotides not matched to a gene: 7. This CDR3 is built from 15 residues. CDR3 loop: CASTGQGPSNEKLFF. The CDR3 DNA is TGTGCCAGCACGGGACAGGGCCCAAGTAATGAAAAACTGTTTTTT. Filled out from reference TRBV2 and TRBJ1-4, the complete variable domain reads EPEVTQTPSHQVTQMGQEVILRCVPISNHLYFYWYRQILGQKVEFLVSFYNNEISEKSEIFDDQFSVERPDGSNFTLKIRSTKLEDSAMYFCASTGQGPSNEKLFFGSGTQLSVL.

About this clone itself: The germline gene is not matched at one end of the junction; a read error may be the cause. The chain recombines TRBV12-3 or TRBV12-4 with TRBJ2-1; D is possibly TRBD2 (6 bases). The CDR3 length is 13 residues. The CDR3 loop reads CASSLQFRAGSVF. CDR3 DNA: TGTGCCAGCAGTTTACAGTTTAGGGCCGGGAGCGTCTTC.

The chain couples TRBV12-5 to TRBJ1-3; 8 nucleotides agree with TRBD1. The CDR3 consists of 14 residues. Trimming cost V 4 bases and J 7 bases; bases outside gene matches: 6. Germline CDR1 and CDR2: LGHNT and FRNRAP. In DNA form, the CDR3 reads TGTGCTAGTGGTTCGGGGACAGGCAGTAACACCATATATTTT. Encoded protein: CASGSGTGSNTIYF.

This chain joins TRBV3-1 (or the pseudogene TRBV3-2) and TRBJ2-5, with TRBD2 identical over 10 bases. The CDR3 covers 15 residues. V trimming: 4 bases; J trimming: 5 bases; junction bases outside the gene matches: 7. The V gene's germline CDR1 is LGHDT and CDR2 YNNKEL (reference sequence). In DNA form, the CDR3 reads TGTGCCAGCAGCCTCGAACTAGCGGGATCTGAGACCCAGTACTTC. Protein product: CASSLELAGSETQYF.

This chain joins TRBV6-1 and TRBJ2-5, with D uncertain. The CDR3 consists of 12 residues. From germline, CDR1 is MNHNS and CDR2 SASEGT. Trimming stripped 3 bases from V and 4 bases from J, with 6 bases between. CDR3 residues: CASSDSVETQYF. The CDR3 DNA is TGTGCCAGCAGTGATAGTGTAGAGACCCAGTACTTC.